The 4 T cell receptor beta chains reported below all come from one sample, sequenced in a study of radiotherapy plus CTLA-4 blockade in lung cancer. Sequenced by immunoSEQ multiplex PCR; TCRdb stores in-frame clones only, minus some. The table has tens of thousands of clones, 83% seen once. Sequencing was performed on peripheral blood, taken from a patient treated with radiotherapy plus ipilimumab. These receptors all come from a human donor with non-small cell lung cancer who had stable disease on radiotherapy plus ipilimumab.

The rearrangement joins TRBV9 to TRBJ1-5, with a weak D call TRBD1 (6 bases). V lost 0 bases and J 3 bases, leaving 10 bases between the germline ends. The CDR3 has 15 residues. CDR1 and CDR2 (germline): SGDLS, YYNGEE. Here the CDR3 DNA reads TGTGCCAGCAGCGTAGGGGGGACACTCAATCAGCCCCAGCATTTT. This encodes CASSVGGTLNQPQHF.

This chain connects TRBV30 to TRBJ1-2; D not certain. The length of the CDR3 is 13 residues. V lost 0 bases and J lost 4, with 9 bases in between. Germline assignment: CDR1 GTSNPN and CDR2 SVGIG (reference sequence). As DNA, the CDR3 is TGTGCCTGGAGTGTGATCAGGAGCTATGGCTACACCTTC. Protein product: CAWSVIRSYGYTF.

This sequence joins TRBV4-1 and TRBJ1-5; tentatively, D is TRBD1 (5 bases). V gave up 1 base and J gave up 2 bases, with 9 bases separating them. Germline-derived CDR1 and CDR2 are MGHRA and YSYEKL. The CDR3 has 15 amino acids. CDR3 residues: CASSQGGVGNQPQHF. CDR3 in DNA: TGCGCCAGCAGCCAAGGGGGCGTAGGCAATCAGCCCCAGCATTTT.

This clone was counted between two and nine times. One end of the junction is discordant with germline, which a read error may explain. This rearrangement joins TRBV13 to TRBJ1-2, with TRBD1 identical over 10 bases. The CDR3 is made up of 11 amino acids. The germline CDR1 and CDR2 sequences are PRHDT and FYEKMQ (reference sequence). The CDR3 spells CASSRRQGALF. In DNA, the CDR3 is TGTGCCAGCAGCCGGAGACAGGGGGCCCTCTTC.